A selection of T cell receptor beta chains follows, all from one sample in a study of OX40 agonist ivuxolimab in advanced cancers. Profiled with immunoSEQ multiplex PCR; TCRdb holds only in-frame clones, not every one. The sample lists roughly 58,000 clones, 77% occurring once. The sample here was CD4+ or CD8+ T cells sorted from blood, taken in a trial of the OX40 agonist ivuxolimab. Receptors were obtained from an adult with an advanced solid tumor such as melanoma, head and neck, liver or kidney cancer. Each CDR3 is given with its conserved first and last residue. Fields, in order: CDR3 length, J gene, V gene, D gene, CDR3 protein. A D gene is named only where the DNA matches it firmly.

CDR3 length: 15; J gene: TRBJ1-2; V gene: TRBV11-2; D gene: NA; CDR3 protein: CASSLVGGGRYGYTF
CDR3 length: 15; J gene: TRBJ1-1; V gene: TRBV6-5; D gene: TRBD1; CDR3 protein: CASSAQGQGNTEAFF
CDR3 length: 12; J gene: TRBJ1-2; V gene: TRBV27; D gene: NA; CDR3 protein: CASSRQNYGYTF
CDR3 length: 14; J gene: TRBJ2-3; V gene: TRBV19; D gene: NA; CDR3 protein: CASSPKLLTDTQYF
CDR3 length: 17; J gene: TRBJ2-7; V gene: TRBV7-8; D gene: TRBD2; CDR3 protein: CASSPRASGRAEDEQYF
CDR3 length: 17; J gene: TRBJ2-4; V gene: TRBV5-6; D gene: NA; CDR3 protein: CASSLAGDLLAKNIQYF
CDR3 length: 12; J gene: TRBJ2-3; V gene: TRBV29-1; D gene: NA; CDR3 protein: CSSTGSTDTQYF
CDR3 length: 15; J gene: TRBJ1-6; V gene: TRBV18; D gene: TRBD1; CDR3 protein: CASSPGLTGDSPLHF
CDR3 length: 16; J gene: TRBJ2-3; V gene: TRBV7-6; D gene: TRBD2; CDR3 protein: CASSPRSGGPTDTQYF
CDR3 length: 16; J gene: TRBJ1-2; V gene: TRBV6-5; D gene: TRBD1; CDR3 protein: CASSYLRTGGGYGYTF
CDR3 length: 15; J gene: TRBJ1-2; V gene: TRBV5-1; D gene: NA; CDR3 protein: CASSLTPGISTGYTF
CDR3 length: 14; J gene: TRBJ1-1; V gene: TRBV11-2; D gene: NA; CDR3 protein: CASSLAGVNTEAFF
CDR3 length: 16; J gene: TRBJ1-6; V gene: TRBV5-4; D gene: TRBD1; CDR3 protein: CASTSPGQGAVSPLHF
CDR3 length: 12; J gene: TRBJ2-7; V gene: TRBV6-5; D gene: NA; CDR3 protein: CASRTGTLEQYF
CDR3 length: 17; J gene: TRBJ2-3; V gene: TRBV7-2; D gene: TRBD2; CDR3 protein: CASSTTVAGGRRDTQYF